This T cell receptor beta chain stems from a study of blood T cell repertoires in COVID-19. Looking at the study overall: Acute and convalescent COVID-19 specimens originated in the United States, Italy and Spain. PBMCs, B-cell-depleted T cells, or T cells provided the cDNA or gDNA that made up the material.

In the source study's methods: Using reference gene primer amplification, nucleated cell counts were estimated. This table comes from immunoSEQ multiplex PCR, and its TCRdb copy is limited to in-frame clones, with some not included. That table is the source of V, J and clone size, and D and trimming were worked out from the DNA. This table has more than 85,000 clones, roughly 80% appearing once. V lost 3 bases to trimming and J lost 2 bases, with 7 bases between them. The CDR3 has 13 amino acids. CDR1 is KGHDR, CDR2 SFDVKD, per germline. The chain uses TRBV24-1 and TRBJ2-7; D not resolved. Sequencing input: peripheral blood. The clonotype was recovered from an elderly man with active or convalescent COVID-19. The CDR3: CATSDTTTYEQYF. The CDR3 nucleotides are TGTGCCACCAGTGATACTACAACCTACGAGCAGTACTTC.